This TCR beta chain stems from a study of shared clonotypes between healthy human individuals. Findings of the study overall: Non-shared clonotypes had lower generation probabilities than clonotypes shared by all four sorted-subset donors. Among donors, clonotype sharing was expected to be affected by sequencing depth. Estimated clonotype richness was generally higher in naive than memory subsets.

On this clone itself: As yet, its antigen is unknown.

The naive CD8 subset, CD45RO-negative cells positively selected for CCR7, excluded terminally differentiated effector memory CD45RA+ cells. Profiled with immunoSEQ multiplex PCR; TCRdb holds only in-frame clones, not every one. In the table there are just over 2,000,000 clones, about 95% of which are singletons. Germline CDR1 is LNHDA and CDR2 is SQIVND (reference sequence). Deletions cut 7 bases from V and 4 bases from J, with 11 bases between. CDR3 length: 13 amino acids. The TCR was taken from a man younger than 35 in good health. The V gene is TRBV19, the J gene TRBJ1-5; possible D gene TRBD1, 5 bases. Source material: naive CD8+ T cells sorted from blood. The chain's CDR3 is CASMSWGNQPQHF. CDR3 sequence (DNA): TGTGCCAGTATGTCCTGGGGGAATCAGCCCCAGCATTTT.